The source of this T cell receptor beta chain is a study of blood T cell repertoires in COVID-19. As for the study in general: The samples span acute and convalescent COVID-19 from the United States, Italy and Spain.

From germline, CDR1 is MNHEY and CDR2 SMNVEV (reference sequence). This CDR3 is built from 11 residues. The V and J ends lost 7 bases and 10 bases respectively, with 11 bases between them. The protocol was immunoSEQ multiplex PCR, while the TCRdb copy is restricted to in-frame clones and leaves out a portion. The sample has 250,000 to 350,000 clones, approximately 92% seen once. This TCR was sampled from a woman between 18 and 30 years old who had recovered from COVID-19. The sample comprised PBMCs or T cells enriched from blood (not recorded which). The rearrangement joins TRBV27 to TRBJ2-1, with D maybe TRBD1 (5 bases). CDR3 in DNA: TGTGCCAGCACCAAAGGGGTGGAGCAGTTCTTC. It translates to CASTKGVEQFF.